Listed below are T cell receptor beta chains from one sample, sequenced in a study of Graves' ophthalmopathy and Graves' hyperthyroidism. In TCRdb, the multiplex PCR reads were re-called with MiXCR into one record per CDR3 protein. The repertoire consists of 350,000 to 400,000 distinct CDR3 sequences, with roughly 14% occurring once and the leading ten covering roughly 7%. Sequencing used peripheral blood. The receptors stem from a woman younger than 35 with stable Graves' hyperthyroidism. The CDR3 runs from the conserved cysteine through the conserved F or W. A D gene is named only where the DNA matches it firmly. The size of a clone is reported for some rows only, either as once, few or many, or as a class for expanded clones.

D | size | J | V | DNA | CDR3
. | many | TRBJ1-1 | TRBV12-3/TRBV12-4 | TGTGCCAGCAGTCCTACAGGGCCTGGGAGAGCTTTCTTT | CASSPTGPGRAFF
TRBD2 | many | TRBJ2-7 | TRBV19 | TGTGCCAGTAGTATTCGTAGCGGGGGGCCTGGCGAGCAGTACTTC | CASSIRSGGPGEQYF
TRBD1 | many | TRBJ2-2 | TRBV12-3/TRBV12-4 | TGTGCCAGCAGTTTTGAGGGGGCTAGGGAGCTGTTTTTT | CASSFEGARELFF
TRBD1 | many | TRBJ1-1 | TRBV15 | TGTGCCACCAGCCCCACAGGGGGCACTGAAGCTTTCTTT | CATSPTGGTEAFF
TRBD1 | few | TRBJ1-5 | TRBV18 | TGTGCCCTCGGGACAGAGTATAGCAATCAGCCCCAGCATTTT | CALGTEYSNQPQHF
TRBD1 | many | TRBJ1-1 | TRBV7-9 | TGTGCCAGCAGCCCCCTCAGACAGGGGGCGAGCGGGGCTTTCTTT | CASSPLRQGASGAFF
. | . | TRBJ1-5 | TRBV6-1 | TGTGCCAGCAGTGAAGCGGCTGATATTCAGCCCCAGCATTTT | CASSEAADIQPQHF
. | many | TRBJ2-5 | TRBV11-2 | TGTGCCAGCAGCTCCGTACTGGGGCGTGAGACCCAGTACTTC | CASSSVLGRETQYF
. | . | TRBJ2-2 | TRBV4-2 | TGTGCCAGCAGCCAAGCGAGAGTATCGGGGGACACCGGGGAGCTGTTTTTT | CASSQARVSGDTGELFF
. | many | TRBJ2-7 | TRBV5-5 | TGTGCCAGCAGCTTGGCCGCCCTCTCCTACGAGCAGTACTTC | CASSLAALSYEQYF
. | . | TRBJ2-2 | TRBV29-1 | TGCAGCGTTGAAACTGAGACGAACACCGGGGAGCTGTTTTTT | CSVETETNTGELFF
. | many | TRBJ2-7 | TRBV2 | TGTGCCAGCAGTGCTCTCTCACCGGGATATTCCTACGAGCAGTACTTC | CASSALSPGYSYEQYF
. | many | TRBJ2-3 | TRBV11-2 | TGTGCCAGCAGCTTACAGGACTACACTAGCACAGATACGCAGTATTTT | CASSLQDYTSTDTQYF
. | many | TRBJ2-4 | TRBV27 | TGTGCCAGCAGTTTATTGGCAGGGGCCAAAAACATTCAGTACTTC | CASSLLAGAKNIQYF
. | once | TRBJ1-2 | TRBV11-2 | TGTGCCAGCAGCTCTCAGACAGGCTATGGCTACACCTTC | CASSSQTGYGYTF
. | few | TRBJ2-2 | TRBV11-1 | TGTGCCAGCAGCTTAGTGTGGGGTATGTTCACCGGGGAGCTGTTTTTT | CASSLVWGMFTGELFF
. | many | TRBJ1-2 | TRBV12-3/TRBV12-4 | TGTGCCAAACACAGGTACAACTATGGCTACACCTTC | CAKHRYNYGYTF
. | many | TRBJ1-5 | TRBV6-1 | TGTGCCATTACGCCCCAGCATTTT | CAITPQHF